This entry describes one TCR beta chain. The antigen remains undetermined. These data belong to a study of cytomegalovirus exposure and HLA in healthy donors. The study, taken as a whole, reports: Previous analysis showed most TCR beta V segments were productive about 87% or about 30% of the time.

The PCR employed 60 Vbeta primers together with 13 Jbeta primers. Using immunoSEQ multiplex PCR, the repertoire was profiled, and TCRdb retains in-frame clones only, with some absent. The repertoire consists of fewer than 150,000 clones, with over 80% occurring once and the leading ten covering less than 0.25%. The germline V gene encodes CDR1 SGHNT and CDR2 YYREEE (reference sequence). The CDR3 length is 15 residues. V was cut by 0 bases and J by 7 bases, with 13 bases left in between. The receptor was derived from a man between 45 and 60 years old in good health and CMV-seronegative. Source material: PBMCs. The rearrangement uses TRBV5-4 and TRBJ2-2; possible D gene TRBD1, 6 bases. CDR3: CASSLEAGVGGELFF. CDR3 bases: TGTGCCAGCAGCTTGGAGGCAGGGGTGGGCGGGGAGCTGTTTTTT.